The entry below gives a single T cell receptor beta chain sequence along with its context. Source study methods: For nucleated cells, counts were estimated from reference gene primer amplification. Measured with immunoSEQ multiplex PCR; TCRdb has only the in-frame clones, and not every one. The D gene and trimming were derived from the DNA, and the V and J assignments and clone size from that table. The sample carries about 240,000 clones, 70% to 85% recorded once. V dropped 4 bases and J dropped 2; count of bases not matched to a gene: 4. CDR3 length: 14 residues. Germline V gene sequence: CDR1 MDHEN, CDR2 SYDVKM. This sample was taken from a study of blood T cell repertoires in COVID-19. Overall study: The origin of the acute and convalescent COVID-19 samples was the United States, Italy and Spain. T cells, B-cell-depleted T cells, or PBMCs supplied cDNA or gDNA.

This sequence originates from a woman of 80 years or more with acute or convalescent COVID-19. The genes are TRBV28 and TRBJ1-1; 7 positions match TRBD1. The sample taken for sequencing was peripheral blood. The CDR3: CASSWTGRNTEAFF. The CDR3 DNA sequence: TGTGCCAGCAGTTGGACAGGAAGAAACACTGAAGCTTTCTTT.